This TCR beta chain was identified during a study of T cell responses to AZD1222 COVID-19 vaccine. Broader study findings: Nearly half of unique spike-specific TCRs reportedly avoided B.1.351 and B.1.1.7 mutated regions. Spike-specific TCR breadth and depth went up after people got two AZD1222 doses.

In germline, CDR1 is MNHEY, CDR2 SVGEGT. This CDR3 is 14 amino acids long. Trimming removed 2 bases from V and 4 bases from J, with 11 bases in between. Worth noting for this clone: The antigen remains unidentified.

Sequencing used immunoSEQ multiplex PCR; TCRdb keeps in-frame clones, though not all of them. This sample has about 170,000 clones, with 85% to 90% found just once. The gene calls are TRBV6-2 or TRBV6-3 and TRBJ1-1; D gene uncertain. The receptor was derived from an adult in good health. This specimen was peripheral blood, taken on day 0 of AZD1222 vaccination. The CDR3 bases are TGTGCCAGCAGTTACGGTGGAGGGAGCACTGAAGCTTTCTTT. Translating it yields CASSYGGGSTEAFF.